A selection of T cell receptor beta chains follows, all from one sample in a study of blood T cells in healthy people across ages. From the 5' RACE reads, TCRdb called clonotypes with MiXCR, one entry per CDR3 protein. Among around 1,000,000 distinct CDR3 sequences, roughly 24% were seen once, and the ten largest hold 0.65% to 0.75%. These same records also appear under a second study, on T cells of mothers and their children.

The sequenced sample was blood. Source of these receptors: a girl aged 2-10 years in good health. CDR3s include the opening cysteine and the closing phenylalanine or tryptophan. D genes are given only for firm matches. The listing skips clone size in some rows; elsewhere it reads once, few, many or a size class.

clone_size: .
v_call: TRBV7-9
j_call: TRBJ2-2
d_call: .
cdr3_aa: CASSFMDSSTGELFF
cdr3_nt: TGTGCCAGCAGCTTCATGGACAGTTCCACCGGGGAGCTGTTTTTT

clone_size: .
v_call: TRBV12-3/TRBV12-4
j_call: TRBJ1-1
d_call: TRBD1
cdr3_aa: CASSEGQGWTEAFF
cdr3_nt: TGTGCCAGCAGCGAGGGACAGGGATGGACTGAAGCTTTCTTT

clone_size: .
v_call: TRBV24-1
j_call: TRBJ2-1
d_call: .
cdr3_aa: CATSDPTRLDEQFF
cdr3_nt: TGTGCCACCAGTGATCCTACGAGGTTGGATGAGCAGTTCTTC

clone_size: .
v_call: TRBV18
j_call: TRBJ2-7
d_call: .
cdr3_aa: CASSPVRAIFYEQYF
cdr3_nt: TGTGCCAGCTCACCGGTCAGGGCGATTTTCTACGAGCAGTACTTC

clone_size: .
v_call: TRBV7-2
j_call: TRBJ2-7
d_call: .
cdr3_aa: CASSLGTVQPYKQYF
cdr3_nt: TGTGCCAGCAGCTTAGGTACGGTCCAGCCATACAAGCAGTACTTC

clone_size: .
v_call: TRBV9
j_call: TRBJ2-7
d_call: TRBD2
cdr3_aa: CASSPESRTSGYEQYF
cdr3_nt: TGTGCCAGCAGCCCTGAATCTCGGACTAGCGGCTACGAGCAGTACTTC

clone_size: .
v_call: TRBV29-1
j_call: TRBJ1-4
d_call: TRBD1
cdr3_aa: CSVELLTGNEKLFF
cdr3_nt: TGCAGCGTTGAACTTCTGACAGGGAATGAAAAACTGTTTTTT

clone_size: few
v_call: TRBV28
j_call: TRBJ1-5
d_call: .
cdr3_aa: CASVGPGNNQPQHF
cdr3_nt: TGTGCCAGCGTCGGTCCAGGGAACAATCAGCCCCAGCATTTT

clone_size: few
v_call: TRBV5-1
j_call: TRBJ2-1
d_call: .
cdr3_aa: CASSLMEGRGNEQFF
cdr3_nt: TGCGCCAGCAGCTTGATGGAGGGAAGGGGCAATGAGCAGTTCTTC

clone_size: .
v_call: TRBV27
j_call: TRBJ1-6
d_call: .
cdr3_aa: CATKGGGVSSYNSPLHF
cdr3_nt: TGTGCCACCAAGGGAGGGGGTGTTAGCTCCTATAATTCACCCCTCCACTTT

clone_size: .
v_call: TRBV20-1
j_call: TRBJ2-1
d_call: .
cdr3_aa: CSARGVVDPGAYNEQFF
cdr3_nt: TGCAGTGCTAGGGGTGTTGTGGACCCAGGCGCCTACAATGAGCAGTTCTTC

clone_size: few
v_call: TRBV29-1
j_call: TRBJ1-5
d_call: .
cdr3_aa: CSARTENQPQHF
cdr3_nt: TGCAGCGCTCGGACAGAAAATCAGCCCCAGCATTTT

clone_size: few
v_call: TRBV5-1
j_call: TRBJ1-5
d_call: .
cdr3_aa: CAGSEGPASNQPQHF
cdr3_nt: TGCGCCGGCAGCGAGGGACCCGCTAGCAATCAGCCCCAGCATTTT

clone_size: .
v_call: TRBV27
j_call: TRBJ2-1
d_call: TRBD2
cdr3_aa: CASRTGLAGGRVDNEQFF
cdr3_nt: TGTGCCAGCAGGACGGGACTAGCGGGAGGCCGCGTGGACAATGAGCAGTTCTTC

clone_size: few
v_call: TRBV3-1
j_call: TRBJ2-3
d_call: TRBD2
cdr3_aa: CASSQGLAGDPDTQYF
cdr3_nt: TGTGCCAGCAGCCAAGGACTAGCGGGGGACCCAGATACGCAGTATTTT

clone_size: few
v_call: TRBV4-1
j_call: TRBJ2-3
d_call: .
cdr3_aa: CASSRDGLLSTDTQYF
cdr3_nt: TGCGCCAGCAGCCGGGACGGACTACTCAGCACAGATACGCAGTATTTT

clone_size: .
v_call: TRBV5-6
j_call: TRBJ2-4
d_call: .
cdr3_aa: CASSLGRKNIQYF
cdr3_nt: TGTGCCAGCAGCTTGGGCAGGAAAAACATTCAGTACTTC

clone_size: .
v_call: TRBV7-9
j_call: TRBJ1-1
d_call: .
cdr3_aa: CACHKTVNTEAFF
cdr3_nt: TGTGCCTGCCACAAAACGGTGAACACTGAAGCTTTCTTT

clone_size: few
v_call: TRBV29-1
j_call: TRBJ2-5
d_call: TRBD1
cdr3_aa: CSVDPTDRGKQETQYF
cdr3_nt: TGCAGCGTTGATCCCACGGACAGGGGGAAACAAGAGACCCAGTACTTC

clone_size: .
v_call: TRBV20-1
j_call: TRBJ2-5
d_call: .
cdr3_aa: CSARYRDAQETQYF
cdr3_nt: TGCAGTGCTAGATACCGGGACGCCCAAGAGACCCAGTACTTC

clone_size: .
v_call: TRBV7-3
j_call: TRBJ2-5
d_call: .
cdr3_aa: CASSPRGKGETQYF
cdr3_nt: TGTGCCAGCAGCCCACGGGGAAAAGGGGAGACCCAGTACTTC

clone_size: .
v_call: TRBV29-1
j_call: TRBJ1-5
d_call: .
cdr3_aa: CSVGEGRDSNQPQHF
cdr3_nt: TGCAGCGTTGGGGAGGGGAGGGATAGCAATCAGCCCCAGCATTTT

clone_size: few
v_call: TRBV7-9
j_call: TRBJ2-3
d_call: .
cdr3_aa: CASLSPPGGPDTQYF
cdr3_nt: TGTGCCAGCCTTTCCCCTCCGGGGGGCCCCGATACGCAGTATTTT

clone_size: few
v_call: TRBV12-3/TRBV12-4
j_call: TRBJ2-5
d_call: TRBD1
cdr3_aa: CASSSSPGTGWGETQHF
cdr3_nt: TGTGCCAGCAGTTCTTCACCCGGGACAGGGTGGGGAGAGACCCAGCACTTC

clone_size: .
v_call: TRBV7-9
j_call: TRBJ2-1
d_call: .
cdr3_aa: CASSSTQQREQFF
cdr3_nt: TGTGCCAGCAGCTCGACCCAGCAGCGTGAGCAGTTCTTC

clone_size: .
v_call: TRBV5-6
j_call: TRBJ2-2
d_call: TRBD2
cdr3_aa: CASSSPTSGRANTGELFF
cdr3_nt: TGTGCCAGCAGCTCTCCGACTAGCGGGAGAGCGAACACCGGGGAGCTGTTTTTT

clone_size: .
v_call: TRBV6-2/TRBV6-3
j_call: TRBJ2-7
d_call: .
cdr3_aa: CASTGGRVSEQYF
cdr3_nt: TGTGCCAGCACCGGAGGCCGGGTGAGCGAGCAGTACTTC

clone_size: .
v_call: TRBV9
j_call: TRBJ2-4
d_call: .
cdr3_aa: CASSVGHLGENIQYF
cdr3_nt: TGTGCCAGCAGCGTAGGGCACCTGGGGGAAAACATTCAGTACTTC

clone_size: few
v_call: TRBV4-3
j_call: TRBJ1-1
d_call: .
cdr3_aa: CASSQDNGGLRAFF
cdr3_nt: TGCGCCAGCAGCCAAGATAACGGGGGTTTGAGGGCTTTCTTT

clone_size: few
v_call: TRBV2
j_call: TRBJ1-5
d_call: .
cdr3_aa: CASSEVVSNQPQHF
cdr3_nt: TGTGCCAGCAGTGAAGTAGTTAGCAATCAGCCCCAGCATTTT

clone_size: few
v_call: TRBV2
j_call: TRBJ2-1
d_call: .
cdr3_aa: CASSHSTGNEQFF
cdr3_nt: TGTGCCAGCAGTCATTCGACGGGGAATGAGCAGTTCTTC

clone_size: .
v_call: TRBV29-1
j_call: TRBJ2-7
d_call: .
cdr3_aa: CSVLWAGGVTYEQYF
cdr3_nt: TGCAGCGTTTTGTGGGCAGGCGGGGTTACCTACGAGCAGTACTTC

clone_size: .
v_call: TRBV2
j_call: TRBJ1-2
d_call: TRBD1
cdr3_aa: CASTILPGQGNYGYTF
cdr3_nt: TGTGCCAGCACCATCCTCCCGGGACAGGGGAACTATGGCTACACCTTC